Below, one T cell receptor (beta chain) is given with its context. The data were taken from a study of blood T cell repertoires in COVID-19. At the level of the study: Samples came from the United States, Italy and Spain, spanning acute and convalescent COVID-19. In each case, the material was cDNA or gDNA derived from T cells, B-cell-depleted T cells, or PBMCs.

The authors' processing: Using reference gene primer amplification, nucleated cell counts were estimated. Profiling relied on immunoSEQ multiplex PCR, and the TCRdb table lists in-frame clones only, not all of them. D and trimming were read from the DNA, whereas the V and J calls and clone size are those reported in that table. Of around 88,000 clones in the sample, 70% to 90% were seen once. The sample was peripheral blood. The source of this sequence is an elderly woman with acute or convalescent COVID-19.

CDR3 nucleotide sequence: TGCGCCAGCAGCCAGTGGACTAGCGGGAGGCGGGTTACGCAGTATTTT. It translates to CASSQWTSGRRVTQYF. The chain uses TRBV4-1 and TRBJ2-3; TRBD2 matches 14 bases. CDR1 is MGHRA, CDR2 YSYEKL, per germline. V was clipped by 3 bases and J by 8 bases; unmatched bases: 7. This CDR3 is built from 16 residues.